These T cell receptor beta chains were read from a single sample in a study of cytomegalovirus exposure and HLA in healthy donors. Repertoires were generated with immunoSEQ multiplex PCR, while TCRdb's copy carries only in-frame clones and drops some. The profile shows some 170,000 clones, 80% of them singletons. Sequenced: PBMCs. The source is a man younger than 35 in good health and CMV-seropositive. Both conserved end residues are part of each CDR3. The D gene is left open where the match is weak. Clone size is not always given. Where it is, it says once, few, many or a class for expanded clones.

>once|TRBJ2-1|TRBV9|15|TRBD1
TGTGCCAGCAGCGTATACAGGGGGCTCTACAATGAGCAGTTCTTC
CASSVYRGLYNEQFF
>NA|TRBJ1-5|TRBV4-3|15|TRBD1
TGCGCCAGCAGCCAAGATATCACAGGGGGTCAGCCCCAGCATTTT
CASSQDITGGQPQHF
>NA|TRBJ2-1|TRBV29-1|15|TRBD1
TGCAGCGTTGAAATTTGGGACAGCCCCTACAATGAGCAGTTCTTC
CSVEIWDSPYNEQFF
>once|TRBJ2-1|TRBV27|18|TRBD2
TGTGCCAGCTCAATCGCTCGGACTAGCGGGAGAATCGGCAATGAGCAGTTCTTC
CASSIARTSGRIGNEQFF
>NA|TRBJ1-4|TRBV7-9|14|TRBD1
TGTGCCAGCAACTTCGGACAGGGGGATGAAAAACTGTTTTTT
CASNFGQGDEKLFF
>NA|TRBJ2-7|TRBV28|14|TRBD2
TGTGCCAGCAGTCCCCGGACTAGCGACTACGAGCAGTACTTC
CASSPRTSDYEQYF
>NA|TRBJ2-7|TRBV28|15|TRBD1
TGTGCCAGCAGGGTAACGACAGGGGGTTCCTACGAGCAGTACTTC
CASRVTTGGSYEQYF
>NA|TRBJ2-1|TRBV2|14|NA
TGTGCCAGCAGTGTTGCGGGACTTAGCCCCAAGCAGTTCTTC
CASSVAGLSPKQFF
>NA|TRBJ2-6|TRBV29-1|15|NA
TGCAGCGTTGAAGATAACAACTCTGGGGCCAACGTCCTGACTTTC
CSVEDNNSGANVLTF
>NA|TRBJ2-7|TRBV4-2|15|NA
TGTGCCAGCAGCCAAGATTACGGGAGCGGGTACGAGCAGTACTTC
CASSQDYGSGYEQYF
>NA|TRBJ1-2|TRBV2|12|NA
TGTGCCAGCACGAGGACGGGAACTGGCTACACCTTC
CASTRTGTGYTF
>NA|TRBJ1-1|TRBV6-4|12|NA
TGTGCCAGCAGGGGCAGGGACACTGAAGCTTTCTTT
CASRGRDTEAFF
>once|TRBJ1-1|TRBV5-1|15|TRBD1
TGCGCCAGCAGCTTGGCGGGGACAGCGAACACTGAAGCTTTCTTT
CASSLAGTANTEAFF
>once|TRBJ1-5|TRBV6-1|14|NA
TGTGCCAGCAGAGGACAGTTGGCCAATCAGCCCCAGCATTTT
CASRGQLANQPQHF
>NA|TRBJ1-1|TRBV7-8|15|TRBD1
TGTGCCAGCAGCTTAGTTCGACAGGGGGGCACTGAAGCTTTCTTT
CASSLVRQGGTEAFF
>NA|TRBJ2-1|TRBV27|16|TRBD2
TGTGCCAGCAGTTTAGGAGCGGGAGGGCCTTACAATGAGCAGTTCTTC
CASSLGAGGPYNEQFF
>NA|TRBJ2-7|TRBV28|18|TRBD1
TGTGCCAGCAGTTTGTGGCCTCGTCGACAGGGGAAGACGCACGAGCAGTACTTC
CASSLWPRRQGKTHEQYF
>few|TRBJ1-1|TRBV14|13|NA
TGTGCCAGCAGCCAAGATCTTAGCCAGGAAGCTTTCTTT
CASSQDLSQEAFF
>NA|TRBJ1-2|TRBV19|14|TRBD1
TGTGCCAGTAGTATGGGACAGGGGGCCTCTGGCTACACCTTC
CASSMGQGASGYTF
>NA|TRBJ2-7|TRBV5-8|16|TRBD1
TGTGCCAGCAGCCAGAACACCGGGACAGGGAGTTACGAGCAGTACTTC
CASSQNTGTGSYEQYF
>NA|TRBJ1-1|TRBV28|13|NA
TGTGCCAGCATCCTGACATCGAACACTGAAGCTTTCTTT
CASILTSNTEAFF
>once|TRBJ1-1|TRBV6-1|13|TRBD1
TGTGCCAGCAGCCGGACAGGGGAAACTGAAGCTTTCTTT
CASSRTGETEAFF